This entry describes one T cell receptor (beta chain). The target antigen is unknown. MiXCR, applied by TCRdb to the RT-PCR reads, yields one record per CDR3 protein. This sample has around 200,000 distinct CDR3 sequences; 9.2% occur once, and the top ten carry about 11%. This sample is part of a study of response to subunit inactivated influenza vaccine. The length of the CDR3 is 15 residues. Trimming shortened V by 4 bases and J by 8 bases, and 15 bases separated the two germline ends. Germline-derived CDR1 and CDR2 are LGHNA and YSLEER. Study-level results: The authors suggested that every seasonal influenza vaccination recruits few new T cells.

This receptor was obtained from a man aged 45 to 65 who received an inactivated influenza vaccine. The J gene is TRBJ1-6, the V gene TRBV4-3; perhaps TRBD1 as D (5 bases). Sequencing was performed on non-naive T cells sorted from PBMCs, taken on the day of vaccination. The DNA for the CDR3 is TGCGCCAGCAGCCCGAGGCCGGGGGGGGATTCACCCCTCCACTTT. It yields the protein CASSPRPGGDSPLHF.